This T cell receptor (beta chain) was recovered during a study of PD-1 blockade in mismatch repair-deficient tumors. Study-level background: Patients had approximately 13 mismatch repair-deficient cancer types and were previously treated and progressing.

The J segment lost 5 bases and the V segment lost 5 bases, leaving 12 bases of the junction unmatched. The CDR3 extends over 16 amino acids. CDR1 is SEHNR and CDR2 is FQNEAQ in the germline V gene (reference sequence). General study points: Tumor-resident clones, often absent from pretreatment blood, expanded after pembrolizumab and then contracted.

Details on this clone: Its target is unknown.

Mismatch repair deficiency was confirmed in all patients, by PCR or immunohistochemistry. Measured with immunoSEQ multiplex PCR; TCRdb has only the in-frame clones, and not every one. Found here are 120,000 or so clones, more than 85% of them singletons; the top ten hold around an eighth. The specimen comprised peripheral blood, sampled 44 weeks after starting pembrolizumab. The V gene is TRBV7-9, the J gene TRBJ2-5; 9 bases align to TRBD1. The origin of this receptor is an adult with mismatch repair-deficient cancer. This chain's CDR3 is CASSPPRDRVVETQYF. The CDR3 coding sequence is TGTGCCAGCAGCCCCCCTAGGGACAGGGTGGTGGAGACCCAGTACTTC.